The clone carrying this TCR beta chain was picked up many times. Next came a second PCR, run for about 6 to 12 cycles, which used a sample-barcoded 5' primer along with a J-beta primer mix. Carrying 12 random nucleotides, a template-switch adaptor labeled each individual cDNA molecule. The yield of each sample was at least 2.5 million CDR3-containing paired-end reads. In TCRdb, the 5' RACE reads were re-called with MiXCR into one record per CDR3 protein. The sample consists of about a million distinct CDR3 sequences, approximately 49% of them appearing once. The data stem from a study of blood T cells in healthy people across ages. This CDR3 is built from 15 residues. CDR1 is MNHEY, CDR2 SMNVEV, per germline (reference sequence). The germline V and J ends were trimmed by 6 bases and 4 bases, with 18 bases remaining between them. Per individual sample, total RNA of at least 6 micrograms was extracted.

This clonotype originated in a man younger than 45 in good health. Sequencing input: blood. This chain uses TRBV27 with TRBJ2-5; D might be TRBD1 or TRBD2, each matching 6 bases. The CDR3 DNA is TGTGCCAGCAGCCAAACCCTTGGGGGGCGAGAGACCCAGTACTTC. It encodes CASSQTLGGRETQYF.